Detailed here is one TCR beta chain. This same CDR3 is encoded by further DNA sequences in the sample. Profiled with immunoSEQ multiplex PCR; TCRdb holds only in-frame clones, not every one. The sample has 60,000 to 75,000 clones, roughly 84% seen once. The sample belongs to a study of PD-L1 blockade in urothelial cancer. About the study: Blood gave a median about 140,000 T cells.

CDR1 and CDR2 (germline): MNHEY, SVGAGI. The CDR3 is 12 residues long. V lost 4 bases, J lost 5 bases, and 8 bases lay in between. As for time point: pretreatment peripheral blood. It was locally advanced or metastatic urothelial carcinoma that patients had. J is TRBJ1-1 and V is TRBV6-5; D possibly corresponds to TRBD1 (6 bases). This sample comprised PBMCs, obtained around atezolizumab (anti-PD-L1) treatment. The receptor comes from a woman aged 65 to 85 with urothelial cancer. The CDR3 protein is CASSSQGTEAFF. For the CDR3, the DNA is TGTGCCAGCAGTTCACAGGGAACTGAAGCTTTCTTT.